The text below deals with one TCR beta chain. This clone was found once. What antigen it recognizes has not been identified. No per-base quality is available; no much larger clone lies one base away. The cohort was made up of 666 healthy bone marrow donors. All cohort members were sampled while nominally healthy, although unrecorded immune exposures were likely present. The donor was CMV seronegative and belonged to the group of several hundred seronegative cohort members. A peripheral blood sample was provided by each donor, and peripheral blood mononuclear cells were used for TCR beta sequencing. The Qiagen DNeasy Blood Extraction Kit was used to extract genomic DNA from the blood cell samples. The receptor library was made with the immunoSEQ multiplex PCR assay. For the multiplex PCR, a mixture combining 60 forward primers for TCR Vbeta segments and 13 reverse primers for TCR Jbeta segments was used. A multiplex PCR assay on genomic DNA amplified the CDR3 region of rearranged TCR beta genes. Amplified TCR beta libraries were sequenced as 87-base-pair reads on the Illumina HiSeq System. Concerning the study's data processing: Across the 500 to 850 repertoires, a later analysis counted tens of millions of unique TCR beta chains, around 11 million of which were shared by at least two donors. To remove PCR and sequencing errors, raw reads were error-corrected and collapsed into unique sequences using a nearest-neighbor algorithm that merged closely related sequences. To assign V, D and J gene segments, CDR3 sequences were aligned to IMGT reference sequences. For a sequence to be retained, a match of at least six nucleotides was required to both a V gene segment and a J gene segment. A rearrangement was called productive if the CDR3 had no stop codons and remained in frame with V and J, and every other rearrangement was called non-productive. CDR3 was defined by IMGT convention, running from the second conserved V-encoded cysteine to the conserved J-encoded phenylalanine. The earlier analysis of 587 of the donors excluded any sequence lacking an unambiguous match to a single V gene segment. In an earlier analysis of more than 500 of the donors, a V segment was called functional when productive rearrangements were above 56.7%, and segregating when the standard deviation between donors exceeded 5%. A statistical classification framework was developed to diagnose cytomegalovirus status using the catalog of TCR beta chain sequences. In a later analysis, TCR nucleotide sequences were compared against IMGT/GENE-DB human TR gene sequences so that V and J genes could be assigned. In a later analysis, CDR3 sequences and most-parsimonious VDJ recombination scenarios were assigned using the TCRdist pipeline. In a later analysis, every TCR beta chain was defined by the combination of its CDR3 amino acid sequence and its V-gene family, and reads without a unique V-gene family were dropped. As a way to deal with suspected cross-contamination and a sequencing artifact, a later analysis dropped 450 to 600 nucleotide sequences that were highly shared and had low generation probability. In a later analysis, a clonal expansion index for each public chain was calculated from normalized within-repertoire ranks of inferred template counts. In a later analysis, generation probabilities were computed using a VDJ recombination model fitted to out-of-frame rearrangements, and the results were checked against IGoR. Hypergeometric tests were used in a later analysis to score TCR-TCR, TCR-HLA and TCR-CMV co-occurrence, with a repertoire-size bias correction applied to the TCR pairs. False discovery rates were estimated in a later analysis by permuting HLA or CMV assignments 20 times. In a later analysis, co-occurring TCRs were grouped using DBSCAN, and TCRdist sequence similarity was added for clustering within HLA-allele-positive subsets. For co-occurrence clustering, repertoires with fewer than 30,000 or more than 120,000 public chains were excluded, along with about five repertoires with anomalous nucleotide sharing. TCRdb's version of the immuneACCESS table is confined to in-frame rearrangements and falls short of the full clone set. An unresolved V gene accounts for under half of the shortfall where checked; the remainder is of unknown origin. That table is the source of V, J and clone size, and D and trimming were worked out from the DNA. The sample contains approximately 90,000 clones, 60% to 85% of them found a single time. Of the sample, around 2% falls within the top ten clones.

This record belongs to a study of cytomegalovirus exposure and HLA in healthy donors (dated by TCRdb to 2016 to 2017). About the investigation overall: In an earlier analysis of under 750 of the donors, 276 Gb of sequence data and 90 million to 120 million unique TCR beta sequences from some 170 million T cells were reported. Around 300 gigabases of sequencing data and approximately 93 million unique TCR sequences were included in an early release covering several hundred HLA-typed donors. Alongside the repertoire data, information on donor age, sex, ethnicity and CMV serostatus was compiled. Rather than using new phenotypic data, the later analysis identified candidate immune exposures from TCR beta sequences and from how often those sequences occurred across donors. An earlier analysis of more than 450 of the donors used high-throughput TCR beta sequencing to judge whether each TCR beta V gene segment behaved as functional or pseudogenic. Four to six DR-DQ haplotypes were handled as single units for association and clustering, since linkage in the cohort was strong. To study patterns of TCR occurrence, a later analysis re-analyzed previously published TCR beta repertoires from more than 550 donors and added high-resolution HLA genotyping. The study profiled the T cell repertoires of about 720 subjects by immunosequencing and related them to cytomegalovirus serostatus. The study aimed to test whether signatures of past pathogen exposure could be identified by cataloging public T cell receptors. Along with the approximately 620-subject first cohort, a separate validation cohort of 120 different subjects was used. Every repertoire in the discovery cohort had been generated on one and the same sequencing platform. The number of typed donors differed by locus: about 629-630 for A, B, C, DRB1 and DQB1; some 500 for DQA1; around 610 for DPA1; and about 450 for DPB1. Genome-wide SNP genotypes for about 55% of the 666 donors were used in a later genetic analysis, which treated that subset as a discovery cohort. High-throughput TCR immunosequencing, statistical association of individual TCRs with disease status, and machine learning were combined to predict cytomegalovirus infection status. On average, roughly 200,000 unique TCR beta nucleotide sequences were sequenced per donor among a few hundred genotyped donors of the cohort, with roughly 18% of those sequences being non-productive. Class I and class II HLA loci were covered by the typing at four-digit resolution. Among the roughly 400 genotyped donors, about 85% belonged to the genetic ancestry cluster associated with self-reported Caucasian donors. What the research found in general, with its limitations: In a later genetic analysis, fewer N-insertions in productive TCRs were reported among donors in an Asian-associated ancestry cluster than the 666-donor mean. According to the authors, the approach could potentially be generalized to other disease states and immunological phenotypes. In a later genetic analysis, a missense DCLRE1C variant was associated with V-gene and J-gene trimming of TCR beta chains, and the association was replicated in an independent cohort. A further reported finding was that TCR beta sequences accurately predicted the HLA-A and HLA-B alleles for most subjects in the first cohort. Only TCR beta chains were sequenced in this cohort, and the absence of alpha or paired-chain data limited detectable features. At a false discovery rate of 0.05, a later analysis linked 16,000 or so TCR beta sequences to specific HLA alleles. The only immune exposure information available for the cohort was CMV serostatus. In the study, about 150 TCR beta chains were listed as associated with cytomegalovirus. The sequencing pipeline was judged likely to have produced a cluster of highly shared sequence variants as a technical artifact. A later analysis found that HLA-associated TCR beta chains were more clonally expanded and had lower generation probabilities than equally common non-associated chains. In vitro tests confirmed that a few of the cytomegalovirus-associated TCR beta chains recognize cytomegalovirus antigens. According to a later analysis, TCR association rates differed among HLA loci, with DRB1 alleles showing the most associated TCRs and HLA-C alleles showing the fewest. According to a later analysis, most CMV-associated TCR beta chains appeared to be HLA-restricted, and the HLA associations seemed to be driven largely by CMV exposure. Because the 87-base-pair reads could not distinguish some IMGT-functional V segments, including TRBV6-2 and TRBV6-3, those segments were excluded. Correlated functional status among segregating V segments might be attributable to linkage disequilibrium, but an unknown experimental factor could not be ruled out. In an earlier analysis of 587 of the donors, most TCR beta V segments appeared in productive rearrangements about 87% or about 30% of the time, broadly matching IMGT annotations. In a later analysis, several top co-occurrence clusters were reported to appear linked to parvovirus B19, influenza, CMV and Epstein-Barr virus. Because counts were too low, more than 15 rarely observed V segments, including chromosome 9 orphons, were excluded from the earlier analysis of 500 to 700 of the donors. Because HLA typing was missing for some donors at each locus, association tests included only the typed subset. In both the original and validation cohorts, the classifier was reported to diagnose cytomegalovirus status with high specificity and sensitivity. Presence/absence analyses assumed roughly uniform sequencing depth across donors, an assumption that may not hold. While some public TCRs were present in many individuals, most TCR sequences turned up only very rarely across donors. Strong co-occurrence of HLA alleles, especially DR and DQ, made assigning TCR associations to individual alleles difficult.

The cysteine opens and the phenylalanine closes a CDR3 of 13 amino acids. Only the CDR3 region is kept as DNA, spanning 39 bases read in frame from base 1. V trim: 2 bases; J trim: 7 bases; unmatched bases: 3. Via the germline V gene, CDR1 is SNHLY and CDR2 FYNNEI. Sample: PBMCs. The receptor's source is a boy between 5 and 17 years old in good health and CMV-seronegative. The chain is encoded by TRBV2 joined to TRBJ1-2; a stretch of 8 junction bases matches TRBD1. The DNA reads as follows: TGTGCCAGCAGTGAACAGGGGGCTTCTGGCTACACCTTC. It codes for CASSEQGASGYTF.